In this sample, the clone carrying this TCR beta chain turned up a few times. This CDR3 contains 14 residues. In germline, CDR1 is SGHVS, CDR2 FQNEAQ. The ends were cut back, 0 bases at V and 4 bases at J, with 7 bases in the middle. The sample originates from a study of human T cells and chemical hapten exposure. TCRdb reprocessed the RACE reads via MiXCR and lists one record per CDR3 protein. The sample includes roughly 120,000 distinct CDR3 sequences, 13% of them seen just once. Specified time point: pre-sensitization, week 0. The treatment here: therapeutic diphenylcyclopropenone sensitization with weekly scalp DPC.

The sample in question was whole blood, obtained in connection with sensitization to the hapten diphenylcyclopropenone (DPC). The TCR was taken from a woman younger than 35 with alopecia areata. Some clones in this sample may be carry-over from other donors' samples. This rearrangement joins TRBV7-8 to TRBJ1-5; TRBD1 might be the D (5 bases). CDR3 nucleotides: TGTGCCAGCAGCTTAGCGGGGCAGAATCAGCCCCAGCATTTT. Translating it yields CASSLAGQNQPQHF.